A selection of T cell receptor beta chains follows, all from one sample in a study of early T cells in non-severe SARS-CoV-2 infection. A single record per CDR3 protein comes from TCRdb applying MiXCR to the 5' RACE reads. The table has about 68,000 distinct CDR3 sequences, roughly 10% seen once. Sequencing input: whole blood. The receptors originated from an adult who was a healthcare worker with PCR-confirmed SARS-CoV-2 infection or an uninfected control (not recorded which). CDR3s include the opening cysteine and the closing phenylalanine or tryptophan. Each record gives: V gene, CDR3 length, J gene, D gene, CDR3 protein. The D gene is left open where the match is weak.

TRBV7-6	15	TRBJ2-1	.	CASSLGRTQYNEQFF
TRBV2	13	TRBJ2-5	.	CASSAMLPETQYF
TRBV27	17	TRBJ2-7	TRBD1	CASSLSGTGDRHYEQYF
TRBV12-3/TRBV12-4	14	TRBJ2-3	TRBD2	CASSSREGLDTQYF
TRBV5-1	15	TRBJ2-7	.	CASSLEGVSSYEQYF
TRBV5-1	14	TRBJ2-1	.	CASSLASRVNEQFF
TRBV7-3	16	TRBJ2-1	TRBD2	CASSRGLAGYHNEQFF
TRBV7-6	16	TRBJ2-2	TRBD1	CASSPHGQGGTGELFF
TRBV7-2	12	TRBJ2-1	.	CASSLARNEQFF
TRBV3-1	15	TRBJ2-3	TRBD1	CASSRLGQGSDTQYF
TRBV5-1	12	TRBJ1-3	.	CASSTDGNTIYF
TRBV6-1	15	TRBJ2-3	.	CASSEMDGSTDTQYF
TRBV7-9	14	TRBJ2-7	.	CASSLGPTWDEQYF
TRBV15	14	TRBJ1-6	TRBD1	CATSSRQGGSPLHF
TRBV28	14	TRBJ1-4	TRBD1	CVSSPRQGHEKLFF
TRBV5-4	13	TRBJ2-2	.	CASSFPSAGELFF
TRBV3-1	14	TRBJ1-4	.	CASSQRGTNEKLFF